This TCR beta chain was sequenced during a study of cytomegalovirus exposure and HLA in healthy donors. Overall study results and limits: In vitro data verified a few CMV-associated chains as specific for CMV antigens.

Worth noting for this clone: Its antigen is as yet unknown.

The PCR employed 60 Vbeta primers together with 13 Jbeta primers. As originally analysed: An analysis performed later counted about 80 million unique TCR beta chains (roughly 11 million of them shared). Libraries were prepared by immunoSEQ multiplex PCR; TCRdb keeps only in-frame clonotypes and omits some of them. That table furnishes V, J and clone size, whereas the DNA furnished D and trimming. The sample has roughly 100,000 clones, approximately 76% seen once. The clonotype comes from a man aged 35 to 55 in good health and CMV-seropositive. Material: PBMCs.

This CDR3 is CASSGTQASTDTQYF. CDR3 in DNA: TGCGCCAGCAGTGGCACCCAGGCTTCGACAGATACGCAGTATTTT. The rearrangement uses TRBV10-2 and TRBJ2-3, with D unresolved. CDR1 is WSHSY, CDR2 SAAADI, per germline. The V and J ends lost 4 bases and 3 bases respectively, with 14 bases between them. The CDR3 runs to 15 residues.